This TCR beta chain is from a study of cytomegalovirus exposure and HLA in healthy donors. Study-level results: Researchers catalogued about 150 TCR beta chains as cytomegalovirus-associated. Cytomegalovirus status was reportedly diagnosed by the classifier with high specificity and sensitivity. Later, TCR association rates were found to vary by HLA locus, highest for DRB1 and lowest for HLA-C. Later analysis identified several of the most significant clusters that appeared linked to common viral pathogens.

This clone was seen just once. The antigen is unknown. Both 60 Vbeta primers and 13 Jbeta primers went into the PCR. TCRdb's table, derived via immunoSEQ multiplex PCR, lists solely in-frame clones and lacks some. In the table there are more than 95,000 clones, around 76% of which are singletons. From germline, CDR1 is SGHTA and CDR2 FQGNSA. V shed 1 base and J shed 4 bases, with 11 bases lying between them. The CDR3 spans 15 residues. The chain recombines TRBV7-2 with TRBJ1-5; D ambiguous. This receptor was taken from a woman aged 55-69 years in good health and CMV-seropositive. The sequenced material came from PBMCs. The DNA for the CDR3 is TGTGCCAGCAGCTTAGTTGCAGGTACTAATCAGCCCCAGCATTTT. Translation gives CASSLVAGTNQPQHF.